The source of this T cell receptor (beta chain) is a study of T-cell memory formation after mild COVID-19. Only a few counts were recorded for this clonotype. MiXCR, run by TCRdb on the 5' RACE reads, gives a single entry per CDR3 protein. The sample carries 250,000 to 300,000 distinct CDR3 sequences, 16% recorded once. The ends were cut back, 2 bases at V and 8 bases at J, with 9 bases in the middle. CDR3 length: 12 residues. Germline V gene lookup returns CDR1 LGHNA and CDR2 YNFKEQ. The sequenced sample was PBMCs or a T cell subset sorted from them (not recorded which). The J gene is TRBJ1-2, the V gene TRBV4-2; TRBD1 might be the D (5 bases). The receptor's source is a man between 18 and 29 years old who had mild COVID-19 (a few samples of this study predate the infection). Cell type and time point are not known. The CDR3 loop reads CASSQSTEGYTF. CDR3 DNA: TGTGCCAGCAGCCAATCGACAGAGGGCTACACCTTC.